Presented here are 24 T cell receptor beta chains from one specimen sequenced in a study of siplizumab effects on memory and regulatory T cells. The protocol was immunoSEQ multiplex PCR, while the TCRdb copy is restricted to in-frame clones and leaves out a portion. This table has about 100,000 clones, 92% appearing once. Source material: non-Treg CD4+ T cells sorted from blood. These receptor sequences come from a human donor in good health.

The CDR3 bases are TGTGCCTGGAGTGTACGGTTAGCGGGACTCTACGAGCAGTACTTC. It codes for CAWSVRLAGLYEQYF. The V gene is TRBV30, the J gene TRBJ2-7, with TRBD2 identical over 8 bases. J was trimmed by 3 bases and V by 0 bases; bases with no gene match: 7. Germline V gene data show CDR1 as GTSNPN and CDR2 as SVGIG (reference sequence). The CDR3 loop spans 15 amino acids.

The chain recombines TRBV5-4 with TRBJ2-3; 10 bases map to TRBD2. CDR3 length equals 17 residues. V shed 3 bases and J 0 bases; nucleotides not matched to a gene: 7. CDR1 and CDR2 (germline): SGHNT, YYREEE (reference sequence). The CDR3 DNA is TGTGCCAGCAGCTCGGGCGGACTAGCGGCTAGCACAGATACGCAGTATTTT. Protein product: CASSSGGLAASTDTQYF.

CDR3 region: CAWGVGGYNEQFF. As DNA, the CDR3 is TGTGCCTGGGGGGTAGGCGGCTACAATGAGCAGTTCTTC. The chain has TRBV30 and TRBJ2-1; D is unclear. Germline V gene data show CDR1 as GTSNPN and CDR2 as SVGIG (reference sequence). CDR3 size: 13 residues. Trimming stripped 5 bases from V and 3 bases from J, with 11 bases between.

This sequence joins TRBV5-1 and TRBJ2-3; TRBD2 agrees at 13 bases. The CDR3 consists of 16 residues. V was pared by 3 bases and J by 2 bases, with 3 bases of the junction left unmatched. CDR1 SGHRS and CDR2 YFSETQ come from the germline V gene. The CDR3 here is CASSYGLAGATDTQYF. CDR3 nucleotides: TGCGCCAGCAGCTACGGACTAGCGGGGGCCACAGATACGCAGTATTTT.

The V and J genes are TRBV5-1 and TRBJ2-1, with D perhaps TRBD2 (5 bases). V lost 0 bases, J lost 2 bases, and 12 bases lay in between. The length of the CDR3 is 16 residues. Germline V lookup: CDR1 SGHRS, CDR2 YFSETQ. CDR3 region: CASSLGGSLTYNEQFF. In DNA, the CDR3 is TGCGCCAGCAGCTTGGGAGGGAGCCTTACCTACAATGAGCAGTTCTTC.

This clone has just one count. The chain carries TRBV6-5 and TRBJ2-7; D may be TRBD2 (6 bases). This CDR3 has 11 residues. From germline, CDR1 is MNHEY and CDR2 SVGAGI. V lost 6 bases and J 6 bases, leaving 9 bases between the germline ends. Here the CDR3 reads CASSGLSEQYF. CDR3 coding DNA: TGTGCCAGCAGCGGACTAAGCGAGCAGTACTTC.

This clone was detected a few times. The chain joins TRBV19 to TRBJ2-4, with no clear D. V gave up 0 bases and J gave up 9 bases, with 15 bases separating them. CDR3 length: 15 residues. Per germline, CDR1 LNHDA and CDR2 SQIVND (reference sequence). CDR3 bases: TGTGCCAGTAGTATAGATCACACAGCCCCTGCCATTCAGTACTTC. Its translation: CASSIDHTAPAIQYF.

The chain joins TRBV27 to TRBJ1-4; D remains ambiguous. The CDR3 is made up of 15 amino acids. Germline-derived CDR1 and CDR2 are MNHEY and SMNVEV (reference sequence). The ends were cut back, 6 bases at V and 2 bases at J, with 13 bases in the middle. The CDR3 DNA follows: TGTGCCAGCAGGCGTTCCCGGGTGACTAATGAAAAACTGTTTTTT. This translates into CASRRSRVTNEKLFF.

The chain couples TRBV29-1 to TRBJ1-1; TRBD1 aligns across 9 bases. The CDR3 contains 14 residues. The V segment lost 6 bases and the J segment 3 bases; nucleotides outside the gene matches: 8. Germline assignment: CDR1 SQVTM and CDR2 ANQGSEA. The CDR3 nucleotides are TGCAGCGTCAAAGTACAGGGGGCAGACACTGAAGCTTTCTTT. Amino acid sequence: CSVKVQGADTEAFF.

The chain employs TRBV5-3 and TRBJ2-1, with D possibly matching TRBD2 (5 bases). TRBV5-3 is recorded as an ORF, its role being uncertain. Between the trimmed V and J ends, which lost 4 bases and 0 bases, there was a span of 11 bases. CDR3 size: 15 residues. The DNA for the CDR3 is TGTGCCAGAAGCCCCTTAGGGAGCTCCTACAATGAGCAGTTCTTC. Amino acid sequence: CARSPLGSSYNEQFF.

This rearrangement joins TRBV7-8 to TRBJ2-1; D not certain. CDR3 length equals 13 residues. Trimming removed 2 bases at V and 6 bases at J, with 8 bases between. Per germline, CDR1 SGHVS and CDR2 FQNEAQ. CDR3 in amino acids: CASSLRTPNEQFF. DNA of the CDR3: TGTGCCAGCAGCTTACGTACCCCCAATGAGCAGTTCTTC. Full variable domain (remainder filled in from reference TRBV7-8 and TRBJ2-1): GAGVSQSPRYKVAKRGQDVALRCDPISGHVSLFWYQQALGQGPEFLTYFQNEAQLDKSGLPSDRFFAERPEGSVSTLKIQRTQQEDSAVYLCASSLRTPNEQFFGPGTRLTVL.

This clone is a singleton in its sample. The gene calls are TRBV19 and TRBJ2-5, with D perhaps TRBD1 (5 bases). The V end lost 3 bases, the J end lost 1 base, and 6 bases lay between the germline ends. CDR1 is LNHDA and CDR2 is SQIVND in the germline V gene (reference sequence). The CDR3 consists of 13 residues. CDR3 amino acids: CASSIDSQETQYF. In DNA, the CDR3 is TGTGCCAGTAGTATCGACAGCCAAGAGACCCAGTACTTC.

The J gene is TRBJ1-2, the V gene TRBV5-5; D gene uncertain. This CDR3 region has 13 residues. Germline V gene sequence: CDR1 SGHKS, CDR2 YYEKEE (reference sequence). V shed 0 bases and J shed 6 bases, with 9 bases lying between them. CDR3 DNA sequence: TGTGCCAGCAGCTTGGTGGTTAATGATGGCTACACCTTC. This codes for CASSLVVNDGYTF.

The CDR3 reads CAWNVGGENEQFF. CDR3 nucleotides: TGTGCCTGGAATGTGGGGGGGGAAAATGAGCAGTTCTTC. This chain connects TRBV30 to TRBJ2-1, with 7 positions matching TRBD2. The CDR3 totals 13 residues. CDR1 GTSNPN and CDR2 SVGIG come from the germline V gene (reference sequence). V lost 4 bases, J lost 7 bases, and 7 bases stayed unmatched.

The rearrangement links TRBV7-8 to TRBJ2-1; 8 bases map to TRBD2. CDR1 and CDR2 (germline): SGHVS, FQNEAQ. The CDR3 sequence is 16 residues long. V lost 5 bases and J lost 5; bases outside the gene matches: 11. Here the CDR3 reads CASSGTGGGRNNEQFF. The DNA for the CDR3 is TGTGCCAGCAGCGGGACCGGCGGGGGGAGAAACAATGAGCAGTTCTTC.

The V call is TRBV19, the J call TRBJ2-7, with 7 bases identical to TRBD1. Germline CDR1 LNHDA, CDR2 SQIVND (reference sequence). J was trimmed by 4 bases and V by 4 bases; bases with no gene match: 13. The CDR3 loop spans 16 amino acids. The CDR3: CASSTSGQRAIYEQYF. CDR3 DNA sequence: TGTGCCAGTAGTACCTCGGGACAGAGAGCCATTTACGAGCAGTACTTC.

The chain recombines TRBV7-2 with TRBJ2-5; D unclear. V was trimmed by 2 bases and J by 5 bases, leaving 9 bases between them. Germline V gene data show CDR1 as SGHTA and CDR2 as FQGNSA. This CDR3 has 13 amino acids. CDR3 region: CASSLQVRETQYF. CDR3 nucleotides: TGTGCCAGCAGCTTACAGGTTCGGGAGACCCAGTACTTC. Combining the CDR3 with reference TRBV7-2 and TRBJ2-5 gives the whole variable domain GAGVSQSPSNKVTEKGKDVELRCDPISGHTALYWYRQSLGQGLEFLIYFQGNSAPDKSGLPSDRFSAERTGGSVSTLTIQRTQQEDSAVYLCASSLQVRETQYFGPGTRLLVL.

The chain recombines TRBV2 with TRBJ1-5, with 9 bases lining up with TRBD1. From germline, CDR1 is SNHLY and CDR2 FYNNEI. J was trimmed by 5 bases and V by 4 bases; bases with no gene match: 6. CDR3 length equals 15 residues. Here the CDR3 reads CASSVGDRAYQPQHF. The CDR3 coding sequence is TGTGCCAGCAGTGTCGGGGACAGGGCATATCAGCCCCAGCATTTT.

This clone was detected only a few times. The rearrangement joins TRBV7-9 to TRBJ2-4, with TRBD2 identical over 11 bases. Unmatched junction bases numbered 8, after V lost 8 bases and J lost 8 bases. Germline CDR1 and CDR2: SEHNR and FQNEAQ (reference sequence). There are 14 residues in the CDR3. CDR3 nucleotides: TGTGCCAGCGGCCCGACTAGCGGGACTGACATTCAGTACTTC. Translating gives CASGPTSGTDIQYF.

CDR3 DNA sequence: TGTGCCAGCAGTGCCGGCGGGAGGAACTCCTACGAGCAGTACTTC. Translated: CASSAGGRNSYEQYF. The rearrangement joins TRBV6-1 to TRBJ2-7; 8 nucleotides match TRBD2. CDR1 is MNHNS, CDR2 SASEGT, per germline. The J segment lost 0 bases and the V segment lost 4 bases, leaving 5 bases of the junction unmatched. CDR3 length: 15 amino acids.

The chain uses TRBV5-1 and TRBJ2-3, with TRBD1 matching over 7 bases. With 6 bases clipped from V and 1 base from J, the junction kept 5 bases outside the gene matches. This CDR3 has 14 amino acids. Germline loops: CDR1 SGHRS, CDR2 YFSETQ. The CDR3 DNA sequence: TGCGCCAGCAACGGACAGGCCGGCACAGATACGCAGTATTTT. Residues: CASNGQAGTDTQYF.

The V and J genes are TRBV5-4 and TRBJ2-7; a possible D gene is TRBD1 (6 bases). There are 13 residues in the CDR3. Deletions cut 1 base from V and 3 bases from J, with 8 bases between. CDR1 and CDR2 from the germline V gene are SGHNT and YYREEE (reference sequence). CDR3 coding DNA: TGTGCCAGCAGCTTGAACAGGGACTACGAGCAGTACTTC. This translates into CASSLNRDYEQYF.

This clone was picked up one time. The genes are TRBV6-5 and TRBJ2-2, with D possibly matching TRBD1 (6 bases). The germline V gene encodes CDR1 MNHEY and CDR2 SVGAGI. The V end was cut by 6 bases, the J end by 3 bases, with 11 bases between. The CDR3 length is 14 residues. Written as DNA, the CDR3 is TGTGCCAGCAGAGAACAGGGTTACACCGGGGAGCTGTTTTTT. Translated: CASREQGYTGELFF.

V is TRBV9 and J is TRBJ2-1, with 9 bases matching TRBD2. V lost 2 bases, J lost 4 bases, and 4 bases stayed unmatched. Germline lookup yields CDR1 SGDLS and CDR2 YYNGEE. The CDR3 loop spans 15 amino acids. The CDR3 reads CASSVGLAEYNEQFF. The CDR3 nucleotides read TGTGCCAGCAGCGTGGGACTAGCAGAATACAATGAGCAGTTCTTC.